Shown below are 14 T cell receptor beta chains from a single sample sequenced in a study of cytomegalovirus exposure and HLA in healthy donors. 60 Vbeta and 13 Jbeta primers were used in PCR. Here immunoSEQ multiplex PCR was the method, and the copy in TCRdb shows in-frame clones only, minus some. The sample lists roughly 96,000 clones; 65% to 80% were seen once. Material: PBMCs. These TCRs come from a woman in her seventies in good health and CMV-seropositive.

CDR3 sequence (DNA): TGTGCCAGCAAAAAAGGAGCTGGACAGGGGCGGACCTACGAGCAGTACTTC. This encodes CASKKGAGQGRTYEQYF. The chain links TRBV28 to TRBJ2-7; TRBD1 agrees at 9 bases. The CDR3 loop spans 17 amino acids. The J segment lost 2 bases and the V segment lost 7 bases, leaving 15 bases of the junction unmatched. Germline V gene lookup returns CDR1 MDHEN and CDR2 SYDVKM. Together with reference TRBV28 and TRBJ2-7, the CDR3 gives the full variable domain: DVKVTQSSRYLVKRTGEKVFLECVQDMDHENMFWYRQDPGLGLRLIYFSYDVKMKEKGDIPEGYSVSREKKERFSLILESASTNQTSMYLCASKKGAGQGRTYEQYFGPGTRLTVT.

The gene calls are TRBV10-3 and TRBJ2-7; possibly TRBD1 for D (6 bases). V was trimmed by 10 bases and J by 5 bases, leaving 12 bases between them. This CDR3 is 11 amino acids long. Germline loops: CDR1 ENHRY, CDR2 SYGVKD. This CDR3 is CASRQVDEQYF. The DNA of the CDR3 is TGTGCCAGCCGACAGGTTGACGAGCAGTACTTC.

As regards this clone: A read error may produce the germline difference seen at one junction end. V and J are TRBV7-7 and TRBJ2-3; 11 nucleotides line up with TRBD2. The CDR3 consists of 14 residues. Looked up from germline, CDR1 is SSHAT and CDR2 is FNYEAQ (reference sequence). The CDR3 sequence is CASSPGLAGDTQYF. CDR3 sequence (DNA): TGTGCTAGCAGCCCCGGACTAGCGGGAGATACGCAGTATTTT.

The V gene is TRBV6-5, the J gene TRBJ1-4; D unresolved. This CDR3 is built from 15 residues. Germline lookup yields CDR1 MNHEY and CDR2 SVGAGI. V was clipped by 5 bases and J by 0 bases, with 10 bases between them. The CDR3, as DNA: TGTGCCAGCAGTCCCCCAGGTCCAACTAATGAAAAACTGTTTTTT. Amino acids: CASSPPGPTNEKLFF.

The rearrangement joins TRBV7-3 to TRBJ2-1; D not resolved. Trimming removed 5 bases from V and 6 bases from J, with 17 bases in between. Germline V CDR1 and CDR2: SGHTA, FQGTGA. This CDR3 comprises 15 residues. CDR3 in amino acids: CASSPTSLRVNEQFF. The DNA for the CDR3 is TGTGCCAGCAGCCCAACCAGTCTCCGGGTCAATGAGCAGTTCTTC. Full variable domain (outside the CDR3, taken from reference TRBV7-3 and TRBJ2-1): GAGVSQTPSNKVTEKGKYVELRCDPISGHTALYWYRQSLGQGPEFLIYFQGTGAADDSGLPNDRFFAVRPEGSVSTLKIQRTERGDSAVYLCASSPTSLRVNEQFFGPGTRLTVL.

This chain uses TRBV9 with TRBJ1-6, with TRBD1 identical over 8 bases. Per germline, CDR1 SGDLS and CDR2 YYNGEE. With V trimmed by 3 bases and J by 5 bases, 4 bases remained unmatched. The CDR3 covers 15 residues. CDR3: CASSATGQDNSPLHF. Here the CDR3 DNA reads TGTGCCAGCAGCGCTACGGGACAGGATAATTCACCCCTCCACTTT.

CDR3 region: CAWSWGLGQGVGEQYF. CDR3 bases: TGTGCCTGGAGTTGGGGGTTAGGACAGGGGGTTGGAGAGCAGTACTTC. The chain carries TRBV30 and TRBJ2-7; TRBD1 aligns across 10 bases. The CDR3 runs 16 residues. Germline values: CDR1 GTSNPN, CDR2 SVGIG (reference sequence). V trimming: 2 bases; J trimming: 7 bases; junction bases outside the gene matches: 14.

CDR3 sequence: CASRAGGYTDTQYF. CDR3 nucleotide sequence: TGCGCCAGCAGAGCGGGGGGCTACACAGATACGCAGTATTTT. The chain joins TRBV5-1 to TRBJ2-3; TRBD2 matches at 9 bases. V was clipped by 5 bases and J by 2 bases; unmatched bases: 3. Germline lookup yields CDR1 SGHRS and CDR2 YFSETQ. The CDR3 has 14 residues.

The chain recombines TRBV5-6 with TRBJ1-5, with D possibly matching TRBD1 (5 bases). CDR1 SGHDT and CDR2 YYEEEE come from the germline V gene. V dropped 6 bases and J dropped 7 bases, with 14 bases sitting between them. This CDR3 comprises 13 residues. The CDR3: CASTVRGGQPQHF. CDR3 nucleotide sequence: TGTGCCAGCACGGTGAGGGGAGGCCAGCCCCAGCATTTT.

The CDR3: CAIGAANEKLFF. The DNA for the CDR3 is TGTGCCATAGGGGCAGCTAATGAAAAACTGTTTTTT. This rearrangement joins TRBV10-3 to TRBJ1-4, with D maybe TRBD1 (5 bases). Germline CDR1 is ENHRY and CDR2 is SYGVKD. Trimming removed 9 bases at V and 3 bases at J, with 8 bases between. The CDR3 is 12 amino acids.

This chain joins TRBV11-2 and TRBJ2-3; TRBD2 aligns across 7 bases. This CDR3 has 15 residues. V lost 5 bases to trimming and J lost 1 base; unmatched junction nucleotides: 6. Germline values: CDR1 SGHAT, CDR2 FQNNGV. CDR3: CASSELAPRTDTQYF. In DNA form, the CDR3 reads TGTGCCAGCAGCGAACTAGCGCCACGCACAGATACGCAGTATTTT. The full variable domain, completed using reference TRBV11-2 and TRBJ2-3, is EAGVAQSPRYKIIEKRQSVAFWCNPISGHATLYWYQQILGQGPKLLIQFQNNGVVDDSQLPKDRFSAERLKGVDSTLKIQPAKLEDSAVYLCASSELAPRTDTQYFGPGTRLTVL.

This clone occurred a few times. This rearrangement joins TRBV5-6 to TRBJ2-4; possible D gene TRBD2, 6 bases. CDR3 length: 17 residues. CDR1 and CDR2 (germline): SGHDT, YYEEEE. V lost 0 bases and J 2 bases, leaving 15 bases between the germline ends. The CDR3 sequence is CASSLVTGEGPKNIQYF. CDR3 DNA sequence: TGTGCCAGCAGCTTGGTGACGGGGGAAGGGCCCAAAAACATTCAGTACTTC.

V usage is TRBV7-9 and J usage is TRBJ2-7, with 8 bases aligning to TRBD2. This CDR3 contains 15 residues. Trimming cost V 3 bases and J 4 bases; bases outside gene matches: 8. The germline V gene has CDR1 SEHNR and CDR2 FQNEAQ (reference sequence). The chain's CDR3 is CASSFPSGRGYEQYF. CDR3 nucleotides: TGTGCCAGCAGCTTCCCCAGCGGGAGAGGGTACGAGCAGTACTTC.

This clone was counted between two and nine times. The V call is TRBV21-1, the J call TRBJ1-1; no check of the table's D call, TRBD1, against the DNA was made. TRBV21-1 is annotated as a pseudogene. This CDR3 region has 18 residues. The CDR3 loop reads CASSKRPGTGARDTEAFF. The CDR3 DNA is TGTGCCAGCAGCAAAAGGCCCGGGACAGGGGCGCGTGACACTGAAGCTTTCTTT.